The present entry profiles one T cell receptor (beta chain) with its context. Its antigen is undetermined. The data originate from a study of shared clonotypes between healthy human individuals. Overall study findings and caveats: Non-shared clonotypes had lower generation probabilities than those shared by all four donors.

Looked up from germline, CDR1 is LGHNT and CDR2 is FRNRAP. The CDR3 is made up of 17 amino acids. The germline V and J ends were trimmed by 0 bases and 0 bases, with 13 bases remaining between them. Method: immunoSEQ multiplex PCR; TCRdb's copy keeps in-frame clones and lacks some. The sample includes about 2,500,000 clones, around nine tenths of them seen just once. The clonotype was recovered from a man younger than 35 in good health. Sequencing was performed on naive CD4+ T cells sorted from blood. Subset given: CD45RA+ positively selected. The V and J genes are TRBV12-5 and TRBJ2-3, with D unclear. This chain's CDR3 is CASGLVLSRSSTDTQYF. Here the CDR3 DNA reads TGTGCTAGTGGTTTGGTACTCTCCAGATCGAGCACAGATACGCAGTATTTT. Variable domain in full (rest from reference TRBV12-5 and TRBJ2-3): DARVTQTPRHKVTEMGQEVTMRCQPILGHNTVFWYRQTMMQGLELLAYFRNRAPLDDSGMPKDRFSAEMPDATLATLKIQPSEPRDSAVYFCASGLVLSRSSTDTQYFGPGTRLTVL.